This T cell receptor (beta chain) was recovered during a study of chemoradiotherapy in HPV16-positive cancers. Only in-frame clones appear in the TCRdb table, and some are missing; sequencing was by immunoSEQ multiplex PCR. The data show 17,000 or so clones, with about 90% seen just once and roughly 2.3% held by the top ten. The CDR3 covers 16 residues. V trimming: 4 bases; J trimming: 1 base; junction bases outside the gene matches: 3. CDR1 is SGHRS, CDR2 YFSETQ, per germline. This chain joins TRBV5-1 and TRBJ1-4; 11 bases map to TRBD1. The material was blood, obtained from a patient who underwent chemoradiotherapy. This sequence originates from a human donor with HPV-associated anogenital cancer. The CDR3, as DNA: TGCGCCAGCAGCGGCGGGACAGGGGGAACTAATGAAAAACTGTTTTTT. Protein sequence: CASSGGTGGTNEKLFF. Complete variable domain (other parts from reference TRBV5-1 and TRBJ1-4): KAGVTQTPRYLIKTRGQQVTLSCSPISGHRSVSWYQQTPGQGLQFLFEYFSETQRNKGNFPGRFSGRQFSNSRSEMNVSTLELGDSALYLCASSGGTGGTNEKLFFGSGTQLSVL.